The rows below give T cell receptor beta chains drawn from one sample of a study of post-analysis software for immune sequencing data. One entry per CDR3 protein results from TCRdb running MiXCR on the PCR reads. The sample shows roughly 400,000 distinct CDR3 sequences, 39% of them seen only once. The sample comprised blood. These TCRs come from a girl aged 2 to 9 with multiple sclerosis. Both conserved end residues are part of each CDR3. A D gene is named only where the DNA matches it firmly. Not every row has a clone size; where given, it reads once, few, many or a size class.

length: 14
V: TRBV7-2
D: .
size: .
J: TRBJ1-2
CDR3: CASSLGVGWYGYTF
DNA: TGTGCCAGCAGCTTAGGGGTAGGGTGGTATGGCTACACCTTC

length: 14
V: TRBV20-1
D: .
size: .
J: TRBJ2-1
CDR3: CSARSVSSYNEQFF
DNA: TGCAGTGCTAGGTCTGTCTCTTCCTACAATGAGCAGTTCTTC

length: 14
V: TRBV7-9
D: .
size: .
J: TRBJ2-5
CDR3: CASSQTGPQETQYF
DNA: TGTGCCAGCAGCCAAACAGGGCCTCAAGAGACCCAGTACTTC

length: 13
V: TRBV24-1
D: .
size: .
J: TRBJ2-1
CDR3: CATGGLARNEQFF
DNA: TGTGCCACCGGAGGTTTAGCGCGCAATGAGCAGTTCTTC

length: 13
V: TRBV9
D: .
size: .
J: TRBJ1-6
CDR3: CASSASTDSPLHF
DNA: TGTGCCAGCAGCGCCTCGACCGATTCACCCCTCCACTTT

length: 17
V: TRBV20-1
D: TRBD1
size: once
J: TRBJ1-5
CDR3: CSAGAKGERTGGQPQHF
DNA: TGCAGTGCTGGGGCCAAGGGGGAGAGAACAGGGGGACAGCCCCAGCATTTT

length: 15
V: TRBV28
D: .
size: few
J: TRBJ2-6
CDR3: CASSSYNGRANVLTF
DNA: TGTGCCAGCAGTTCCTATAATGGGCGGGCCAACGTCCTGACTTTC

length: 14
V: TRBV28
D: .
size: .
J: TRBJ2-7
CDR3: CASSPSGQLYEQYF
DNA: TGTGCCAGCAGTCCCTCCGGACAGTTATACGAGCAGTACTTC

length: 14
V: TRBV5-8
D: .
size: .
J: TRBJ1-1
CDR3: CASSFGRAATEAFF
DNA: TGTGCCAGCAGCTTCGGAAGGGCTGCCACTGAAGCTTTCTTT

length: 15
V: TRBV6-5
D: .
size: few
J: TRBJ1-4
CDR3: CASSYGPAANEKLFF
DNA: TGTGCCAGCAGTTACGGTCCTGCAGCTAATGAAAAACTGTTTTTT

length: 16
V: TRBV12-3/TRBV12-4
D: TRBD1
size: .
J: TRBJ2-3
CDR3: CASSLWTGGFSDTQYF
DNA: TGTGCCAGCAGTTTATGGACAGGGGGCTTTTCAGATACGCAGTATTTT

length: 15
V: TRBV3-1
D: TRBD2
size: few
J: TRBJ2-3
CDR3: CASSPWTSVADTQYF
DNA: TGTGCCAGCAGCCCGTGGACTAGCGTCGCAGATACGCAGTATTTT

length: 15
V: TRBV20-1
D: TRBD2
size: .
J: TRBJ2-1
CDR3: CSASLVPSGSEEQFF
DNA: TGCAGTGCTAGTCTTGTTCCTAGCGGGTCCGAAGAGCAGTTCTTC

length: 15
V: TRBV28
D: .
size: .
J: TRBJ1-2
CDR3: CASSRGHGWNYGYTF
DNA: TGTGCCAGCAGCAGGGGACACGGCTGGAACTATGGCTACACCTTC

length: 14
V: TRBV6-5
D: .
size: .
J: TRBJ1-2
CDR3: CASSYSTSLGGYTF
DNA: TGTGCCAGCAGTTACTCGACATCCCTAGGTGGCTACACCTTC

length: 15
V: TRBV7-9
D: TRBD1
size: once
J: TRBJ1-1
CDR3: CASGDRGTVNTEAFF
DNA: TGTGCCAGCGGAGACAGGGGAACTGTGAACACTGAAGCTTTCTTT

length: 14
V: TRBV7-8
D: .
size: .
J: TRBJ2-7
CDR3: CAGSLMVPYDEQYF
DNA: TGTGCCGGCAGCTTAATGGTTCCTTACGACGAGCAGTACTTC